This entry lists 20 T cell receptor beta chains sequenced from one sample in a study of shared clonotypes between healthy human individuals. Generated by immunoSEQ multiplex PCR, the TCRdb table keeps only in-frame clones and is missing some. The sample records 1,400,000 or so clones, approximately 98.5% being singletons. What was sequenced was naive CD4+ T cells sorted from blood. Documented subset: CD45RA+ positively selected. These receptors originate from a man under 40 in good health.

The chain uses TRBV6-6 and TRBJ2-7; 8 bases are a match to TRBD1. The J segment lost 5 bases and the V segment lost 3 bases, leaving 9 bases of the junction unmatched. The CDR3 is made up of 15 amino acids. Germline V gene data show CDR1 as MNHNY and CDR2 as SVGAGI (reference sequence). CDR3 coding DNA: TGTGCCAGCAGTTATCAGGGGGCCAAGATTCACGAGCAGTACTTC. Translating it yields CASSYQGAKIHEQYF.

The chain links TRBV28 to TRBJ2-7, with a tentative D call TRBD1 (6 bases). Germline CDR1 and CDR2: MDHEN and SYDVKM. The germline V and J ends were trimmed by 4 bases and 4 bases, with 14 bases remaining between them. The CDR3 loop spans 14 amino acids. Here the CDR3 reads CASSSPGHQYEQYF. The DNA for the CDR3 is TGTGCCAGCAGTTCACCGGGACACCAATACGAGCAGTACTTC.

The chain has TRBV28 and TRBJ1-5, with D perhaps matching TRBD1 (6 bases). The CDR3 runs 16 residues. The germline V and J ends were trimmed by 6 bases and 2 bases, with 17 bases remaining between them. The germline V gene has CDR1 MDHEN and CDR2 SYDVKM. The DNA of the CDR3 is TGTGCCAGCAGACCCGGCAGGGGAGGCGGCAATCAGCCCCAGCATTTT. Protein product: CASRPGRGGGNQPQHF.

The rearrangement links TRBV5-1 to TRBJ1-4; 7 bases are shared with TRBD1. V trimming: 4 bases; J trimming: 8 bases; junction bases outside the gene matches: 5. The CDR3 sequence is 13 residues long. Germline V gene lookup returns CDR1 SGHRS and CDR2 YFSETQ. This chain's CDR3 is CASSIGTEEKLFF. CDR3 sequence (DNA): TGCGCCAGCAGCATAGGGACAGAGGAAAAACTGTTTTTT.

For this clone: Other DNA variants within this sample encode the same CDR3. The gene calls are TRBV19 and TRBJ2-3; D is ambiguous. The germline V gene encodes CDR1 LNHDA and CDR2 SQIVND (reference sequence). This CDR3 has 11 residues. Trimming left V 1 base short and J 6 bases short, with 2 bases between. This chain's CDR3 is CASSIGDTQYF. In nucleotides, the CDR3 is TGTGCCAGTAGTATAGGTGATACGCAGTATTTT.

The genes are TRBV27 and TRBJ2-7, with 10 positions matching TRBD2. The CDR3 consists of 17 residues. Germline-derived CDR1 and CDR2 are MNHEY and SMNVEV (reference sequence). The V and J ends lost 5 bases and 2 bases, in that order; junction bases with no gene match: 12. DNA for the CDR3: TGTGCCAGCAGTCCATCGGGGCTAGCGGGGGAGGCCTACGAGCAGTACTTC. It specifies CASSPSGLAGEAYEQYF.

V gene TRBV6-1 combines with J gene TRBJ1-5; perhaps TRBD1 as D (5 bases). The CDR3 consists of 12 residues. Germline V CDR1 and CDR2: MNHNS, SASEGT. V was cut by 7 bases and J by 7 bases, with 11 bases left in between. The CDR3 coding sequence is TGTGCCAGCAACCTGGAGGGGCAGCCCCAGCATTTT. This sequence encodes CASNLEGQPQHF.

J is TRBJ2-1 and V is TRBV7-9; possibly TRBD1 for D (6 bases). V was trimmed by 1 base and J by 8 bases, leaving 12 bases between them. Germline V CDR1 and CDR2: SEHNR, FQNEAQ (reference sequence). CDR3 length: 14 amino acids. The DNA of the CDR3 is TGTGCCAGCAGCTTAGGGGTACAGGGAGATGAGCAGTTCTTC. Translation gives CASSLGVQGDEQFF.

The chain combines TRBV11-2 with TRBJ1-2, with a tentative D call TRBD1 (6 bases). This CDR3 is 14 amino acids long. CDR1 is SGHAT and CDR2 is FQNNGV in the germline V gene. V dropped 5 bases and J dropped 1 base, with 11 bases sitting between them. The CDR3 is CASSLGQNNYGYTF. The CDR3 DNA reads as TGTGCCAGCAGCCTCGGACAGAATAACTATGGCTACACCTTC.

V usage is TRBV28 and J usage is TRBJ2-7; TRBD1 matches at 10 bases. The junction had 5 bases not matched to a gene; V was cut back by 2 bases and J by 4 bases. CDR1 is MDHEN and CDR2 is SYDVKM in the germline V gene. This CDR3 comprises 15 residues. The CDR3 nucleotides read TGTGCCAGCAGTTTACTGACAGGGGGCCTGTACGAGCAGTACTTC. Translation: CASSLLTGGLYEQYF.

The chain links TRBV12-2 to TRBJ2-7; the table's D call of TRBD2 was not tested on the DNA. TRBV12-2 is a documented pseudogene. CDR3 length equals 18 residues. CDR3 nucleotides: TGTGCAAGTCGCTTAGCGGTTTGGGCGGGAGGGCTCCCCTACGAGCAGTACTTC. Residues: CASRLAVWAGGLPYEQYF.

The chain carries TRBV10-2 and TRBJ2-3, with TRBD1 matching 7 bases. The V gene end was trimmed by 6 bases and the J gene end by 0 bases; junction bases not matched to a gene: 3. Germline CDR1 reads WSHSY; CDR2 reads SAAADI. The CDR3 is 14 amino acids. The CDR3 is CASRGTASTDTQYF. Here the CDR3 DNA reads TGCGCCAGCAGAGGGACAGCGAGCACAGATACGCAGTATTTT.

The DNA of the CDR3 is TGTGCCAGCAGAGGACAGGGCTCTGAAGCTTTCTTT. It yields the protein CASRGQGSEAFF. The rearrangement uses TRBV6-6 and TRBJ1-1; TRBD1 aligns across 8 bases. V lost 6 bases to trimming and J lost 6 bases; unmatched junction nucleotides: 3. Germline CDR1 and CDR2: MNHNY and SVGAGI (reference sequence). The CDR3 extends over 12 amino acids.

CDR3 protein: CASTNRTGSRYEQYF. CDR3 nucleotides: TGTGCCAGCACCAATCGGACAGGGTCCCGATACGAGCAGTACTTC. The chain has TRBV27 and TRBJ2-7; 8 nucleotides agree with TRBD1. The CDR3 consists of 15 residues. V gave up 7 bases and J gave up 4 bases; unmatched junction bases: 12. CDR1 is MNHEY and CDR2 is SMNVEV in the germline V gene (reference sequence).

This CDR3 is CASSARETQYF. The DNA for the CDR3 is TGCGCCAGCAGCGCCCGGGAGACCCAGTACTTC. This rearrangement joins TRBV4-1 to TRBJ2-5; D is unclear. Germline V CDR1 and CDR2: MGHRA, YSYEKL. The CDR3 covers 11 residues. Deletions cut 5 bases from V and 5 bases from J, with 6 bases between.

Here the CDR3 reads CASSLPGHSEQFF. CDR3 coding DNA: TGTGCCAGCAGTTTACCGGGCCACAGTGAGCAGTTCTTC. The V gene is TRBV28, the J gene TRBJ2-1; D is uncertain. The V gene lost 2 bases and the J gene lost 9 bases, with 11 bases spanning the gap. Looked up from germline, CDR1 is MDHEN and CDR2 is SYDVKM. This CDR3 region has 13 residues.

The CDR3 region is CASKGPGPYNEQFF. The CDR3 DNA is TGTGCCAGTAAAGGCCCGGGGCCCTACAATGAGCAGTTCTTC. V is TRBV19 and J is TRBJ2-1; D may match TRBD1 or TRBD2 (5 bases each). V lost 7 bases, J lost 2 bases, and 12 bases lay in between. Germline values: CDR1 LNHDA, CDR2 SQIVND (reference sequence). The length of the CDR3 is 14 residues.

The chain carries TRBV15 and TRBJ2-6; the match to TRBD1 covers 9 bases. The germline CDR1 and CDR2 sequences are LNHNV and YYDKDF (reference sequence). CDR3 length equals 16 residues. V shed 4 bases and J 2 bases; nucleotides not matched to a gene: 3. CDR3: CATSITGGTGANVLTF. CDR3 sequence (DNA): TGTGCCACCAGCATCACAGGGGGCACTGGGGCCAACGTCCTGACTTTC.

This clone was recorded only once. J is TRBJ1-2 and V is TRBV19, with a weak D call TRBD1 (6 bases). CDR1 LNHDA and CDR2 SQIVND come from the germline V gene (reference sequence). The ends were cut back, 8 bases at V and 8 bases at J, with 15 bases in the middle. This CDR3 spans 12 amino acids. The CDR3 loop is CASYGQIYGYTF. The DNA for the CDR3 is TGTGCCAGTTACGGACAGATTTACGGCTACACCTTC.

As to this clone: Other DNA sequences in this sample translate to the same CDR3. This chain links TRBV5-1 with TRBJ2-5; tentatively, D is TRBD1 (6 bases). The length of the CDR3 is 14 residues. Trimming pared 0 bases from V and 3 bases from J, leaving 9 bases between. CDR1 is SGHRS and CDR2 is YFSETQ in the germline V gene. CDR3 in DNA: TGCGCCAGCAGCTTGGCCACAGGGAAAGAGACCCAGTACTTC. As protein: CASSLATGKETQYF. The whole variable domain, filled in from reference TRBV5-1 and TRBJ2-5, reads KAGVTQTPRYLIKTRGQQVTLSCSPISGHRSVSWYQQTPGQGLQFLFEYFSETQRNKGNFPGRFSGRQFSNSRSEMNVSTLELGDSALYLCASSLATGKETQYFGPGTRLLVL.